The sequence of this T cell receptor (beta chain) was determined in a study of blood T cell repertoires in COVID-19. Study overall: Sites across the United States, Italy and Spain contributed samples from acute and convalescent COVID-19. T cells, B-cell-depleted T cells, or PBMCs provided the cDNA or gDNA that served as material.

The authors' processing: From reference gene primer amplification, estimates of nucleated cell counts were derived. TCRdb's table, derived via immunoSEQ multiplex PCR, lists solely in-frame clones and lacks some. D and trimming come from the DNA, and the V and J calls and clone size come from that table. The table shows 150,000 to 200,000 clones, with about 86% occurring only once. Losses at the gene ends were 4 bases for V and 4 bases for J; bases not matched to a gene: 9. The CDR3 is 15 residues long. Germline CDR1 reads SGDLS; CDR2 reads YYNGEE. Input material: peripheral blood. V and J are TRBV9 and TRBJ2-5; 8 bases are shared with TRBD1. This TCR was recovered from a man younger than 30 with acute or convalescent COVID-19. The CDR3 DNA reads TGTGCCAGCAGCATGACAGGGGCCTTTGGAGAGACCCAGTACTTC. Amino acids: CASSMTGAFGETQYF.